Described below is a single TCR beta chain sequence and its context. CDR1 DFQATT and CDR2 SNEGSKA come from the germline V gene (reference sequence). Deletions cut 3 bases from V and 2 bases from J, with 22 bases between. The CDR3 loop spans 17 amino acids. The data originate from a study of blood T cell repertoires in COVID-19. Looking at the study overall: Researchers got acute and convalescent COVID-19 samples from the United States, Italy and Spain.

In the study's own analysis: Reference gene primer amplification gave estimated nucleated cell counts. Assay used: immunoSEQ multiplex PCR; TCRdb lists only in-frame clones, some missing. The V and J calls and clone size were taken over from that table, and D and trimming were inferred from the DNA. The sample lists about 300,000 clones; around 88% were seen once. Sequenced sample: peripheral blood. The chain links TRBV20-1 to TRBJ1-2; D may be TRBD1 (5 bases). The receptor comes from a woman aged 25 to 39 who had recovered from COVID-19. The chain's CDR3 is CSASSPRKGRGNYGYTF. CDR3 nucleotide sequence: TGCAGTGCTAGTTCCCCTAGGAAAGGAAGGGGAAACTATGGCTACACCTTC.